The source of this T cell receptor beta chain is a study of T cells after yellow fever vaccination. Notes on the study in general: Detected again after the booster were most primary-vaccination clones, at 95% to 98% CD4 and about 89% CD8. Clonotype sharing between CD4 and CD8 compartments was small.

Universal primer sites and UMIs were introduced during 5'RACE template-switching synthesis of TCR cDNA. MiXCR, run by TCRdb on the 5' RACE reads, gives a single entry per CDR3 protein. The sample includes about 300,000 distinct CDR3 sequences, around 10% of them seen just once. V gave up 1 base and J gave up 8 bases, with 15 bases separating them. There are 15 residues in the CDR3. Per germline, CDR1 MNHEY and CDR2 SVGEGT. This clonotype was counted only a few times. Its target is unknown. The TCR was taken from a man younger than 30 who received the YFV17D yellow fever vaccine. Sample: CD4+ T cells sorted from PBMCs, taken 5 days after the yellow fever booster vaccination. The chain uses TRBV6-2 or TRBV6-3 and TRBJ2-1; tentative D call: TRBD1 (6 bases). The CDR3: CASSYWARGRDEQFF. The CDR3 nucleotides read TGTGCCAGCAGTTACTGGGCCAGGGGACGGGATGAGCAGTTCTTC.